The source of this TCR beta chain is a study of regulatory T cells in long-lasting Graves disease. This clonotype was counted ten times or more. HTBI primers from iRepertoire and Arm-PCR of CDR3 regions yielded the TCR beta libraries. Each CDR3 protein gets one entry after TCRdb re-called the multiplex PCR reads with MiXCR. In the table there are fewer than 450,000 distinct CDR3 sequences, around 21% of which are singletons. Indicated time point: persistent/refractory GD, antithyroid drugs over 5 years with positive TRAb. PBMC RNA served as the TCR library source. Diagnoses of Graves' disease were made by American Thyroid Association guidelines. This receptor was obtained from a female donor with Graves disease. The starting material was peripheral blood mononuclear cells (PBMCs), obtained when the disease was refractory, from a patient treated with antithyroid drugs.

The CDR3 nucleotides are TGTGCCAGCACCCGGGACAGGGTGGCGCATCAGCCCCAGCATTTT. This gives the protein CASTRDRVAHQPQHF. This rearrangement joins TRBV6-1 to TRBJ1-5; 9 positions agree with TRBD1. CDR1 and CDR2 from the germline V gene are MNHNS and SASEGT. CDR3 length: 15 amino acids. After removal of 7 bases from V and 5 bases from J, the junction contained 9 bases not matched to a gene.